The 7 T cell receptor beta chains reported below all come from one sample, sequenced in a study of blood T cells in healthy people across ages. Together with a sample-barcoded 5' primer, a J-beta primer mix was included in a second PCR lasting about 7 to 12 cycles. TCRdb analysed the 5' RACE reads with MiXCR anew, one entry per CDR3 protein. In the table there are roughly 900,000 distinct CDR3 sequences, around 30% of which are singletons. Source material: blood. Every receptor here comes from a woman of 80 years or more in good health.

Only one count was recorded for this clonotype. The V gene is TRBV11-2, the J gene TRBJ2-1, with 15 bases identical to TRBD2. The J segment lost 2 bases and the V segment lost 5 bases, leaving 13 bases of the junction unmatched. CDR3 length: 20 residues. Germline lookup yields CDR1 SGHAT and CDR2 FQNNGV. This chain's CDR3 is CASSPSGLAGGPNPYNEQFF. The CDR3, as DNA: TGTGCCAGCAGCCCAAGCGGACTAGCGGGGGGGCCTAACCCCTACAATGAGCAGTTCTTC.

This chain uses TRBV6-2 or TRBV6-3 with TRBJ2-3; 9 bases fit TRBD1. This CDR3 is built from 15 residues. J was trimmed by 2 bases and V by 5 bases; bases with no gene match: 5. Germline V gene data show CDR1 as MNHEY and CDR2 as SVGEGT. CDR3 DNA sequence: TGTGCCAGCAGTCACGGGACAGGGCCCACAGATACGCAGTATTTT. As protein: CASSHGTGPTDTQYF.

This clonotype was seen ten or more times. The chain carries TRBV3-1 and TRBJ2-7; either TRBD1 or TRBD2 may supply D (7 bases each). The V end lost 4 bases, the J end lost 4 bases, and 14 bases lay between the germline ends. From germline, CDR1 is LGHDT and CDR2 YNNKEL (reference sequence). CDR3 size: 14 residues. This chain's CDR3 is CASSREGAVYEQYF. The CDR3 DNA sequence: TGTGCCAGCAGCCGGGAGGGGGCTGTGTACGAGCAGTACTTC.

Only a few counts were recorded for this clonotype. V usage is TRBV2 and J usage is TRBJ1-1; maybe TRBD1 (6 bases). CDR3 length: 15 residues. Trimming removed 6 bases from V and 4 bases from J, with 18 bases in between. The germline V gene encodes CDR1 SNHLY and CDR2 FYNNEI. CDR3 in DNA: TGTGCCAGCAGGAGGGGGGGTGGGGGACTCACTGAAGCTTTCTTT. Its protein product is CASRRGGGGLTEAFF.

This clonotype was counted ten times or more. The chain has TRBV19 and TRBJ1-2, with 11 bases identical to TRBD1. Unmatched junction bases numbered 17, after V lost 10 bases and J lost 1 base. CDR1 and CDR2 from the germline V gene are LNHDA and SQIVND (reference sequence). The CDR3 sequence is 18 residues long. The CDR3 coding sequence is TGTGCCACAACGAACTCAGAGGACAGGGGGCGCATTAACTATGGCTACACCTTC. Translation gives CATTNSEDRGRINYGYTF.

The V gene is TRBV20-1, the J gene TRBJ1-5; D is perhaps TRBD1 (5 bases). With 1 base removed from V and 2 bases from J, the gap between germline ends came to 12 bases. The CDR3 is 15 residues long. Looked up from germline, CDR1 is DFQATT and CDR2 is SNEGSKA (reference sequence). CDR3 DNA: TGCAGTGCTAGAGGGGGGTCCTCAGGCAATCAGCCCCAGCATTTT. Its translation: CSARGGSSGNQPQHF.

The rearrangement links TRBV15 to TRBJ1-1, with 8 nucleotides matching TRBD1. The CDR3 runs 12 residues. CDR1 and CDR2 from the germline V gene are LNHNV and YYDKDF (reference sequence). With V trimmed by 9 bases and J by 1 base, 1 base remained unmatched. The CDR3 protein is CATGQGNTEAFF. CDR3 in DNA: TGTGCCACAGGACAGGGGAACACTGAAGCTTTCTTT.